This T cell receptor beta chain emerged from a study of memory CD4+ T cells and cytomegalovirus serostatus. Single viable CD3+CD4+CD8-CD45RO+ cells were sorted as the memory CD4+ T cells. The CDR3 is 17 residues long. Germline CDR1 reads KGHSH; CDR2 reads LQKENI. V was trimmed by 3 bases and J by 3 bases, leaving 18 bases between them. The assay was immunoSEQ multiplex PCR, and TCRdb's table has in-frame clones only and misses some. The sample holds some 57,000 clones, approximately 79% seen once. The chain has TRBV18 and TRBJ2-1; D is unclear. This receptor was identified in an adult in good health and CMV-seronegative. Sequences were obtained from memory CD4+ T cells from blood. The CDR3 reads CASSPANPVGIYNEQFF. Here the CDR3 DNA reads TGTGCCAGCTCACCGGCCAACCCCGTCGGTATCTACAATGAGCAGTTCTTC. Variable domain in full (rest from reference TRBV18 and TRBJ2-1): NAGVMQNPRHLVRRRGQEARLRCSPMKGHSHVYWYRQLPEEGLKFMVYLQKENIIDESGMPKERFSAEFPKEGPSILRIQQVVRGDSAAYFCASSPANPVGIYNEQFFGPGTRLTVL.